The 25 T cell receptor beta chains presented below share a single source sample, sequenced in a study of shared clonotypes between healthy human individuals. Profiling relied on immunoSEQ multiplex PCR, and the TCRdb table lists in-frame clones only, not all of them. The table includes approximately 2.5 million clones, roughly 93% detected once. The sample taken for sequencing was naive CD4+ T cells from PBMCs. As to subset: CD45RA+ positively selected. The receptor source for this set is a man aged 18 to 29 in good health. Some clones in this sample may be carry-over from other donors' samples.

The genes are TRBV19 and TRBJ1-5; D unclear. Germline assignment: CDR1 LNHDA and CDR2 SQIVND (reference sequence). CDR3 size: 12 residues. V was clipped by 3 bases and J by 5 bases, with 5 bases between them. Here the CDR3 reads CASSMAYQPQHF. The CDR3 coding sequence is TGTGCCAGTAGTATGGCGTATCAGCCCCAGCATTTT. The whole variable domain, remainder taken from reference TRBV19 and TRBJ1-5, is DGGITQSPKYLFRKEGQNVTLSCEQNLNHDAMYWYRQDPGQGLRLIYYSQIVNDFQKGDIAEGYSVSREKKESFPLTVTSAQKNPTAFYLCASSMAYQPQHFGDGTRLSIL.

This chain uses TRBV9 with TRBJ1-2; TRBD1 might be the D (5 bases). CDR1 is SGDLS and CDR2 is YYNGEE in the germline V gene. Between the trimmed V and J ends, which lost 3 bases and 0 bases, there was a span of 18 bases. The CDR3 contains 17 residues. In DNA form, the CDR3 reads TGTGCCAGCAGCGCATCGGGGCTCGGGATATCTAACTATGGCTACACCTTC. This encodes CASSASGLGISNYGYTF.

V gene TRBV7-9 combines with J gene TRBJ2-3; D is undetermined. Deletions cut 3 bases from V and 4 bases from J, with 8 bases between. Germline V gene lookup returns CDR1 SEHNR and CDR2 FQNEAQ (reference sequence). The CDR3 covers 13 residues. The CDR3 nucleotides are TGTGCCAGCAGCTTGTTGCCGGCAGATACGCAGTATTTT. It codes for CASSLLPADTQYF.

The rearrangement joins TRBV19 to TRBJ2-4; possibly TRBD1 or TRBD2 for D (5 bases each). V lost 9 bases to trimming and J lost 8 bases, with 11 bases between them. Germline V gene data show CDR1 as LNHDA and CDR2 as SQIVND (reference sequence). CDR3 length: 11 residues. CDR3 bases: TGTGCCAGCGGGGCTGCGGACATTCAGTACTTC. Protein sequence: CASGAADIQYF.

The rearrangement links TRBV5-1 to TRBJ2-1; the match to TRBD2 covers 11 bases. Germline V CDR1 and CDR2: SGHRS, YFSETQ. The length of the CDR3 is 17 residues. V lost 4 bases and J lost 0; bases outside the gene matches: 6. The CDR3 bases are TGCGCCAGCAGCCTGACTAGCGGGGCGGACTCCTACAATGAGCAGTTCTTC. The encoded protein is CASSLTSGADSYNEQFF.

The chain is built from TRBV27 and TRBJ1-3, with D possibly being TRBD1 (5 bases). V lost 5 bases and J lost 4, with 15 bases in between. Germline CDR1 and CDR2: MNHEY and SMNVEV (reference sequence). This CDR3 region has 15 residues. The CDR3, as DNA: TGTGCCAGCAGTGCGGGACTAAAGCCGGGAAACACCATATATTTT. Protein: CASSAGLKPGNTIYF.

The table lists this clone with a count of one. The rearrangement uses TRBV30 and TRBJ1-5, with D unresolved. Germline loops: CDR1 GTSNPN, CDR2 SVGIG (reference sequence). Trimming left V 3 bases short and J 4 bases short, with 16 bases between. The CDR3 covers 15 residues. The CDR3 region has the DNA TGTGCCTGGAGCCCGCCCGAGGGAGGGAATCAGCCCCAGCATTTT. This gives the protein CAWSPPEGGNQPQHF.

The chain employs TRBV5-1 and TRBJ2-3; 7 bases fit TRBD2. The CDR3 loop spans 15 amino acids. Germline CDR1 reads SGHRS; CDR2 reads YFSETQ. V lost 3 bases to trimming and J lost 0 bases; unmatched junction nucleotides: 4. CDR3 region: CASSYKRGSTDTQYF. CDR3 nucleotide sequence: TGCGCCAGCAGCTATAAGCGGGGTAGCACAGATACGCAGTATTTT.

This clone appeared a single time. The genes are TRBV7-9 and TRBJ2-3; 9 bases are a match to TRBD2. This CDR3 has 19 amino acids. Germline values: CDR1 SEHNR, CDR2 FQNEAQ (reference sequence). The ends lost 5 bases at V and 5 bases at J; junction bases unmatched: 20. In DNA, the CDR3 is TGTGCCAGCAGCCAGAAGAAGTTCCTTAGCGGGAGTATTGGAGATACGCAGTATTTT. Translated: CASSQKKFLSGSIGDTQYF.

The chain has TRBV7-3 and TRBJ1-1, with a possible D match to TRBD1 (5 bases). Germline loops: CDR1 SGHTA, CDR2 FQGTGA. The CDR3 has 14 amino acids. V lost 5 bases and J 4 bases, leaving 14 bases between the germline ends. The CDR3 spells CASSIQGGTTEAFF. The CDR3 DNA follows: TGTGCCAGCAGCATACAAGGCGGGACCACTGAAGCTTTCTTT.

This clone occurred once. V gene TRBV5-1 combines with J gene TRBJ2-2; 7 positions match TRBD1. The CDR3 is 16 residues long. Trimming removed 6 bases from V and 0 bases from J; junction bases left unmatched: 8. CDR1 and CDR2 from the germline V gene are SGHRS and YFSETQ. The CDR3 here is CASNPGQPTNTGELFF. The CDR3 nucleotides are TGCGCCAGCAACCCGGGACAGCCAACGAACACCGGGGAGCTGTTTTTT.

The CDR3 DNA reads TGTGCCAGCAGTGCGGACTTTAGTCGGCTCTACGAGCAGTACTTC. Its translation is CASSADFSRLYEQYF. V usage is TRBV27 and J usage is TRBJ2-7, with D possibly TRBD2 on 5 matching bases. V was trimmed by 5 bases and J by 3 bases, leaving 17 bases between them. The CDR3 consists of 15 residues. In germline, CDR1 is MNHEY, CDR2 SMNVEV (reference sequence).

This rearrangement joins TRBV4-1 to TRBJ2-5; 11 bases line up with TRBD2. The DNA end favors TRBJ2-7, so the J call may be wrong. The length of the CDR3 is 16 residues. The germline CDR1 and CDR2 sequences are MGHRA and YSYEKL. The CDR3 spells CASSQTTSGSLYEQYF. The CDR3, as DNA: TGCGCCAGCAGCCAAACTACTAGCGGGAGTTTGTACGAGCAGTACTTC.

This CDR3 is CASIMKAGTGGEQYF. Here the CDR3 DNA reads TGTGCCAGCATCATGAAAGCCGGGACAGGGGGCGAGCAGTACTTC. The chain recombines TRBV27 with TRBJ2-7; 11 positions agree with TRBD1. This CDR3 has 15 amino acids. Germline V gene sequence: CDR1 MNHEY, CDR2 SMNVEV (reference sequence). V lost 7 bases, J lost 6 bases, and 11 bases stayed unmatched.

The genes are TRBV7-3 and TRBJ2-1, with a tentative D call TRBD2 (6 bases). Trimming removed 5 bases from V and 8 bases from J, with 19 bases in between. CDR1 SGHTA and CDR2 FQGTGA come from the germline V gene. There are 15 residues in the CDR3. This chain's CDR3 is CASSPQSGVVHEQFF. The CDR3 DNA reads TGTGCCAGCAGCCCACAGTCGGGAGTAGTCCATGAGCAGTTCTTC.

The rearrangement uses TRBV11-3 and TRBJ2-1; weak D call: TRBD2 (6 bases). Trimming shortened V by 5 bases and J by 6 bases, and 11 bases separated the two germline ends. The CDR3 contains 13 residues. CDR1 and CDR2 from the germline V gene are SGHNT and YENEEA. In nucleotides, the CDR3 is TGTGCCAGCAGCACGCGGGGTTTCAATGAGCAGTTCTTC. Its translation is CASSTRGFNEQFF.

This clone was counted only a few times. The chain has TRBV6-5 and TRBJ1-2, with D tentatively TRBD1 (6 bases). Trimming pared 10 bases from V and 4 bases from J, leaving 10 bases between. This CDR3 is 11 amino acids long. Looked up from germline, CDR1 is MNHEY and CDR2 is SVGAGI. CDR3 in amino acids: CATTGSYGYTF. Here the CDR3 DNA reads TGTGCCACCACAGGGTCCTATGGCTACACCTTC.

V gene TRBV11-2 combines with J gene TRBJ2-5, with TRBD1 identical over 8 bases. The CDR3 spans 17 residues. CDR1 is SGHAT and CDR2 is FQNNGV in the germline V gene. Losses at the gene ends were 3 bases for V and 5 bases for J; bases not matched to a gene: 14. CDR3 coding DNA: TGTGCCAGCAGCTTCGAAGGGGCGACAGGGGTTTTGGAGACCCAGTACTTC. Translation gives CASSFEGATGVLETQYF. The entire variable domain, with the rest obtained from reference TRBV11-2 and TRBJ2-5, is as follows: EAGVAQSPRYKIIEKRQSVAFWCNPISGHATLYWYQQILGQGPKLLIQFQNNGVVDDSQLPKDRFSAERLKGVDSTLKIQPAKLEDSAVYLCASSFEGATGVLETQYFGPGTRLLVL.

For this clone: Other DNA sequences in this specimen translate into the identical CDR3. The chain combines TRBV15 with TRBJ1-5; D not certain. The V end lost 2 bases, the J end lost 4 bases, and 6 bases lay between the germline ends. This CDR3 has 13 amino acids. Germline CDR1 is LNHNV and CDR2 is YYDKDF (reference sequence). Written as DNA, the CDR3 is TGTGCCACCAGCAGACAAACAAATCAGCCCCAGCATTTT. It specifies CATSRQTNQPQHF.

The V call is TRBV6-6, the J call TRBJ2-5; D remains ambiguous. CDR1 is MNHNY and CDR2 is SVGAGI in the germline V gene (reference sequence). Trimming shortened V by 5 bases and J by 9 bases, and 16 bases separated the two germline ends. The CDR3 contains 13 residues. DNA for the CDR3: TGTGCCAGCAGTAGAAAGACCCCCCCGGCCCAGTACTTC. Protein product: CASSRKTPPAQYF.

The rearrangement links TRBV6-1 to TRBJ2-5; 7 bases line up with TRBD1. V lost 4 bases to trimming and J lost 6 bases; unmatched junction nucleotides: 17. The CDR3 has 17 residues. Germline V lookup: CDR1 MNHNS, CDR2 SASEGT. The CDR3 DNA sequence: TGTGCCAGCAGTGGGACCCTTTCCGGGACAGTTCGCAAGACCCAGTACTTC. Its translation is CASSGTLSGTVRKTQYF.

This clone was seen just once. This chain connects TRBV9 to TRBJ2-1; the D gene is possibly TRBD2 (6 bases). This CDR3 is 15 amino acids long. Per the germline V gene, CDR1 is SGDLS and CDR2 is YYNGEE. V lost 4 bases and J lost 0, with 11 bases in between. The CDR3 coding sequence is TGTGCCAGCAGCTTGGCGGGGAGCTCCTACAATGAGCAGTTCTTC. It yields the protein CASSLAGSSYNEQFF.

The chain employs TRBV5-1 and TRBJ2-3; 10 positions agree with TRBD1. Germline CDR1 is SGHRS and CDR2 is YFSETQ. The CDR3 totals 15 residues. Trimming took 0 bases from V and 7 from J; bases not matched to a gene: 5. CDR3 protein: CASSLDGQGVHTQYF. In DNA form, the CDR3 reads TGCGCCAGCAGCTTGGATGGACAGGGGGTACATACGCAGTATTTT. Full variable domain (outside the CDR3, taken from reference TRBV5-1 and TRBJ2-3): KAGVTQTPRYLIKTRGQQVTLSCSPISGHRSVSWYQQTPGQGLQFLFEYFSETQRNKGNFPGRFSGRQFSNSRSEMNVSTLELGDSALYLCASSLDGQGVHTQYFGPGTRLTVL.

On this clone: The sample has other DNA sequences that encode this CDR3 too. CDR3 sequence reads: CASSLSGAQETQYF. The CDR3 region has the DNA TGTGCCAGCAGCTTATCCGGGGCCCAAGAGACCCAGTACTTC. V gene TRBV7-2 combines with J gene TRBJ2-5; D may be TRBD1 or TRBD2 (5 bases each). The CDR3 loop spans 14 amino acids. The V end lost 2 bases, the J end lost 1 base, and 8 bases lay between the germline ends. Germline V lookup: CDR1 SGHTA, CDR2 FQGNSA.

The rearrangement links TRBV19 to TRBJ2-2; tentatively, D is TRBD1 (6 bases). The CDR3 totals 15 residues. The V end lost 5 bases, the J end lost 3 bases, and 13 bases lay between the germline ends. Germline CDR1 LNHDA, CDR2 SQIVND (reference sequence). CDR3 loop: CASSPKGQYTGELFF. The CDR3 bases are TGTGCCAGTAGTCCTAAAGGACAGTACACCGGGGAGCTGTTTTTT.